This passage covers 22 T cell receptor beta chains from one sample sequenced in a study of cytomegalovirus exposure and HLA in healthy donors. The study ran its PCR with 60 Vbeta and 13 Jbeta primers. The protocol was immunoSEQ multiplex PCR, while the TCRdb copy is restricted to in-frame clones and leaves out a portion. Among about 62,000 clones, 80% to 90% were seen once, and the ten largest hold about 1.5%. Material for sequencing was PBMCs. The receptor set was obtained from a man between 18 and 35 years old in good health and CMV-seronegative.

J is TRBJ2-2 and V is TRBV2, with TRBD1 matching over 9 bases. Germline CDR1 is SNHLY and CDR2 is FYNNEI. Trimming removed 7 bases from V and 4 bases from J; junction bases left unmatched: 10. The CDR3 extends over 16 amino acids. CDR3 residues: CASTRTGGHGTGELFF. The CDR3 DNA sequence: TGTGCCAGCACCAGAACAGGGGGCCATGGCACCGGGGAGCTGTTTTTT.

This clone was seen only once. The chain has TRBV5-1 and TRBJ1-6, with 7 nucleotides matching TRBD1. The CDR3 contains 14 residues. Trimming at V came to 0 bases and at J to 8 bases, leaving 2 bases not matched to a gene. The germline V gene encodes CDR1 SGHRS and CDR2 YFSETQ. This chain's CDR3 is CASSLEGADSPLHF. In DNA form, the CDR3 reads TGCGCCAGCAGCTTGGAGGGGGCAGATTCACCCCTCCACTTT. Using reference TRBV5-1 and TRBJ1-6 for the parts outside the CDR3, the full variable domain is KAGVTQTPRYLIKTRGQQVTLSCSPISGHRSVSWYQQTPGQGLQFLFEYFSETQRNKGNFPGRFSGRQFSNSRSEMNVSTLELGDSALYLCASSLEGADSPLHFGNGTRLTVT.

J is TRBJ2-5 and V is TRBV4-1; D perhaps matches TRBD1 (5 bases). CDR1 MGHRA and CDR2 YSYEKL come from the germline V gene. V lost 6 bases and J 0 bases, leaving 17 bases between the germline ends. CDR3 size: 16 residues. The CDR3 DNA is TGCGCCAGCAGGTCCGGAGTCAGGGATTACCAAGAGACCCAGTACTTC. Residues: CASRSGVRDYQETQYF.

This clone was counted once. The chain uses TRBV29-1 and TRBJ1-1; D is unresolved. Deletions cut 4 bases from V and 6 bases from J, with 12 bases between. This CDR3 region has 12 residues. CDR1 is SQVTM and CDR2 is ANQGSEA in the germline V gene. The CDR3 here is CSVGGEQSEAFF. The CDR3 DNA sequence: TGCAGCGTTGGCGGGGAACAGTCTGAAGCTTTCTTT.

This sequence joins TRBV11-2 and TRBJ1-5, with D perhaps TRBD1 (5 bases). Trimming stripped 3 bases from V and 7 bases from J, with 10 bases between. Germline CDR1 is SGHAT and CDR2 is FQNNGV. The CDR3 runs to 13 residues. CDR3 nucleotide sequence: TGTGCCAGCAGCTTGCCGGGACTCCAGCCCCAGCATTTT. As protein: CASSLPGLQPQHF.

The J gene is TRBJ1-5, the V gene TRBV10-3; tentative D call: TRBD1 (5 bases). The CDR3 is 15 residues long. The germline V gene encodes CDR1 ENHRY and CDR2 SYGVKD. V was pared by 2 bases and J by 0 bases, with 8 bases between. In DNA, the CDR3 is TGTGCCATCAGTGAGGGGGGGGATAGCAATCAGCCCCAGCATTTT. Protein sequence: CAISEGGDSNQPQHF.

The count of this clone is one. The CDR3 is CASSQGRDTQYF. The CDR3 bases are TGTGCCAGCAGCCAAGGCAGAGATACGCAGTATTTT. V and J are TRBV4-2 and TRBJ2-3; D remains unclear. The V end lost 1 base, the J end lost 5 bases, and 4 bases lay between the germline ends. This CDR3 region has 12 residues. CDR1 is LGHNA and CDR2 is YNFKEQ in the germline V gene.

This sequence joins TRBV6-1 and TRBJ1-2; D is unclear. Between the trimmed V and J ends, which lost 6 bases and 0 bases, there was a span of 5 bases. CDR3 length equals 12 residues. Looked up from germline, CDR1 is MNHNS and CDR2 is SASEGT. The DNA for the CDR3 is TGTGCCAGCAGCAGAACTAACTATGGCTACACCTTC. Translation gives CASSRTNYGYTF.

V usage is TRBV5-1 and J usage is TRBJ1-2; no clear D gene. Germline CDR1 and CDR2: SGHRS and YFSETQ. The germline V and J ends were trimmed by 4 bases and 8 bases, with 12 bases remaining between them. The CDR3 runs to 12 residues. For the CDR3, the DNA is TGCGCCAGCAGCCCAGAATTACAGGGCTACACCTTC. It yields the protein CASSPELQGYTF. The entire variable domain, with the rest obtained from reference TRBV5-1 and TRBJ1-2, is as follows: KAGVTQTPRYLIKTRGQQVTLSCSPISGHRSVSWYQQTPGQGLQFLFEYFSETQRNKGNFPGRFSGRQFSNSRSEMNVSTLELGDSALYLCASSPELQGYTFGSGTRLTVV.

The CDR3 region is CATSRGTQNQPQHF. The CDR3 DNA reads TGTGCCACCAGCAGAGGAACCCAGAATCAGCCCCAGCATTTT. The V call is TRBV15, the J call TRBJ1-5; unclear D gene. Germline V CDR1 and CDR2: LNHNV, YYDKDF (reference sequence). The CDR3 runs to 14 residues. Trimming stripped 1 base from V and 4 bases from J, with 8 bases between.

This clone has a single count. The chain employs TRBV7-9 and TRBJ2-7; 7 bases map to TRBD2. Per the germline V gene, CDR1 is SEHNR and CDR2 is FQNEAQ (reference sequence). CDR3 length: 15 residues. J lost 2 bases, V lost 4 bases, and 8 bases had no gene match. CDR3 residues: CASSSIAGNPYEQYF. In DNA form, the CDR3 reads TGTGCCAGCAGCTCCATAGCGGGCAACCCCTACGAGCAGTACTTC.

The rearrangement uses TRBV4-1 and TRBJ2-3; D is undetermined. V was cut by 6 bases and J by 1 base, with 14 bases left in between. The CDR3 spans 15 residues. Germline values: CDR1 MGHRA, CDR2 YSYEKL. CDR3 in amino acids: CASRAEELRTDTQYF. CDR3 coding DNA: TGCGCCAGCAGGGCTGAGGAGCTACGCACAGATACGCAGTATTTT.

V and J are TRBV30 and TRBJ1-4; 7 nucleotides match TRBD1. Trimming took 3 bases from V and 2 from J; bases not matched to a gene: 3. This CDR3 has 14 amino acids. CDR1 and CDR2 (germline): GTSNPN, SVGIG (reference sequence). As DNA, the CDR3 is TGTGCCTGGAGGCTGACAGGGACTAATGAAAAACTGTTTTTT. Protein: CAWRLTGTNEKLFF.

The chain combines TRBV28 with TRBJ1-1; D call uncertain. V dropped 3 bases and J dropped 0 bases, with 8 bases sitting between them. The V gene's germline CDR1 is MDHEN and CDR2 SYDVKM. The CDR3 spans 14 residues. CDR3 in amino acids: CASSLGWVNTEAFF. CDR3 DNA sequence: TGTGCCAGCAGTTTGGGCTGGGTGAACACTGAAGCTTTCTTT. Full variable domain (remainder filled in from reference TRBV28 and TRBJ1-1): DVKVTQSSRYLVKRTGEKVFLECVQDMDHENMFWYRQDPGLGLRLIYFSYDVKMKEKGDIPEGYSVSREKKERFSLILESASTNQTSMYLCASSLGWVNTEAFFGQGTRLTVV.

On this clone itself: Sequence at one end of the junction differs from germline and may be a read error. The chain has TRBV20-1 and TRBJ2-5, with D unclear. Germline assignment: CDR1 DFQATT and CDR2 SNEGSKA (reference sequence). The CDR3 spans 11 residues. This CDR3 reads CSARGLEIQYF. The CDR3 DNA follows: TGCAGTGCTAGAGGGCTAGAGATCCAGTACTTC.

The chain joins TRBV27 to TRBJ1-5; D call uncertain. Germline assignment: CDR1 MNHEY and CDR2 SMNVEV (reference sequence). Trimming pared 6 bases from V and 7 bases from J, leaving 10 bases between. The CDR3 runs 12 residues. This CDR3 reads CASSSSGQPQHF. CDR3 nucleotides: TGTGCCAGCAGCTCCTCCGGGCAGCCCCAGCATTTT.

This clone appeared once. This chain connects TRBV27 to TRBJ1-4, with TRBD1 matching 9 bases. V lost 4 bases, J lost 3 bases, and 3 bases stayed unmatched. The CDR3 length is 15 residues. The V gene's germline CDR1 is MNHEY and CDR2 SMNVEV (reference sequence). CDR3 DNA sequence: TGTGCCAGCAGTTACCGGGACAGGGCTAATGAAAAACTGTTTTTT. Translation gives CASSYRDRANEKLFF.

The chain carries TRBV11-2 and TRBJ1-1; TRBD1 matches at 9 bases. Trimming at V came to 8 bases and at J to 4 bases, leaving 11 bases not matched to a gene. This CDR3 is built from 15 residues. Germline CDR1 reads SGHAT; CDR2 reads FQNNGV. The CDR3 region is CASHPTGGAFTEAFF. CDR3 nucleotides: TGTGCCAGCCATCCGACAGGGGGGGCTTTCACTGAAGCTTTCTTT.

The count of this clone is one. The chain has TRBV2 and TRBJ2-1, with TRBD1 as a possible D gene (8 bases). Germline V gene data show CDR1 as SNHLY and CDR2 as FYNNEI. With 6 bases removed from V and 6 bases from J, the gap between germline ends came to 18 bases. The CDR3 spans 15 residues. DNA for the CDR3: TGTGCCAGCAGGGGGGGGACAGGCCTCTTCAATGAGCAGTTCTTC. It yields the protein CASRGGTGLFNEQFF.

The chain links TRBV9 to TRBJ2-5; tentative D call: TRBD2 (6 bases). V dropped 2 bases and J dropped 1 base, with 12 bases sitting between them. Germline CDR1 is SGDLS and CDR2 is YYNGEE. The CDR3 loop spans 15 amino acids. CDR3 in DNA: TGTGCCAGCAGCGTTGGGACTTCCCTCCAAGAGACCCAGTACTTC. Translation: CASSVGTSLQETQYF.

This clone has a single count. The CDR3 coding sequence is TGTGCCAGCAGTCCTAGCGGAAGCTTCACAGATACGCAGTATTTT. As protein: CASSPSGSFTDTQYF. The V and J genes are TRBV9 and TRBJ2-3; 7 bases are shared with TRBD2. Germline V lookup: CDR1 SGDLS, CDR2 YYNGEE. J gave up 2 bases and V 5 bases, and 8 bases lay outside the gene matches. The CDR3 extends over 15 amino acids. Using reference TRBV9 and TRBJ2-3 for the parts outside the CDR3, the full variable domain is DSGVTQTPKHLITATGQRVTLRCSPRSGDLSVYWYQQSLDQGLQFLIQYYNGEERAKGNILERFSAQQFPDLHSELNLSSLELGDSALYFCASSPSGSFTDTQYFGPGTRLTVL.

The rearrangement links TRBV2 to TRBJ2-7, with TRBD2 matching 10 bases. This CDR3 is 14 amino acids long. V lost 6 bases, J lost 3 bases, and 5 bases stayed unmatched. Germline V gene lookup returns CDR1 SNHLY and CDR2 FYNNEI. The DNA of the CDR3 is TGTGCCAGCAGGGGAATAGCGGGGGGCTACGAGCAGTACTTC. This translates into CASRGIAGGYEQYF.